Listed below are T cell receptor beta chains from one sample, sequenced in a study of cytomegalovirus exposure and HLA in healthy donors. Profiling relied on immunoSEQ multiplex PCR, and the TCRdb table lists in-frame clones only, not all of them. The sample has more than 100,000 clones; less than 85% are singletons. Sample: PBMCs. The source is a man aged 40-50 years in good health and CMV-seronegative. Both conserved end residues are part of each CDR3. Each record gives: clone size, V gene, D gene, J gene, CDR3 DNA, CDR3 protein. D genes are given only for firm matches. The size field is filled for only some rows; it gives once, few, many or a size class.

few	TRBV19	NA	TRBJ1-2	TGTGCCAGTACGGACAACGACATTTATGGCTACACCTTC	CASTDNDIYGYTF
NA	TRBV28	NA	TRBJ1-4	TGTGCCAGCAGTTCCCGGACAGCTATAAATGAAAAACTGTTTTTT	CASSSRTAINEKLFF
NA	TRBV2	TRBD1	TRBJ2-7	TGTGCCAGCAGTGGACAGGGCCTCTACGAGCAGTACTTC	CASSGQGLYEQYF
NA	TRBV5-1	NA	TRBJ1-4	TGCGCCAGCAAGCGGGCGGGGAGCACTAATGAAAAACTGTTTTTT	CASKRAGSTNEKLFF
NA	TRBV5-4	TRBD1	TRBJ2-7	TGTGCCAGCAGCAGCCCTCACGACAGGGGGCAATACGAGCAGTACTTC	CASSSPHDRGQYEQYF
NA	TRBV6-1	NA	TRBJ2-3	TGTGCCAGTTTAGCGATCCCTAGCACAGATACGCAGTATTTT	CASLAIPSTDTQYF
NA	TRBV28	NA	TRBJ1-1	TGTGCCAGCAGGGCCGTCTGGGGCTTGAACACTGAAGCTTTCTTT	CASRAVWGLNTEAFF
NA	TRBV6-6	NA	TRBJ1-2	TGTGCCAGCAGTTACTCCGCGAACGGGAACTATGGCTACACCTTC	CASSYSANGNYGYTF
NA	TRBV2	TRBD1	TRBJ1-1	TGTGCCAGCAGTGAAGAACAGGGGGCGAGCACTGAAGCTTTCTTT	CASSEEQGASTEAFF
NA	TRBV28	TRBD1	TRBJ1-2	TGTGCCAGCAGTTACAGGGGTGGCTACACCTTC	CASSYRGGYTF
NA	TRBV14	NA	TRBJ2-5	TGTGCCAGCAGCCTCGGGACTTTTCAAGAGACCCAGTACTTC	CASSLGTFQETQYF
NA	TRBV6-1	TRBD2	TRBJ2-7	TGTGCCAGCATCGCCGGGACTAGCGGGAGGGACGAGCAGTACTTC	CASIAGTSGRDEQYF
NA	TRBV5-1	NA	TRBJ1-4	TGCGCCAGCAGCTTGGGTCTTGCAACTAATGAAAAACTGTTTTTT	CASSLGLATNEKLFF
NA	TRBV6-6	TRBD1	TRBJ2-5	TGTGCCAGCAGTTACTCCATGGGACAGCAAGAGACCCAGTACTTC	CASSYSMGQQETQYF
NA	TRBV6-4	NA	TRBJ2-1	TGTGCCAGCAGTGACGGGAGCTCCTACAATGAGCAGTTCTTC	CASSDGSSYNEQFF
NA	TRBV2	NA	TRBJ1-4	TGTGCCAGCAGTGAACAGGGTTCTAATGAAAAACTGTTTTTT	CASSEQGSNEKLFF
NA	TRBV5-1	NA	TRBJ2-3	TGCGCCAGCAGCTTGTCTAGATACAATTCAGATACGCAGTATTTT	CASSLSRYNSDTQYF
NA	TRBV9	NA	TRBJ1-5	TGTGCCAGCAGCAGGGAGATCGGCAATCAGCCCCAGCATTTT	CASSREIGNQPQHF
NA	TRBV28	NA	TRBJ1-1	TGTGCCAGCGGTAGTACAGCCATGAACACTGAAGCTTTCTTT	CASGSTAMNTEAFF
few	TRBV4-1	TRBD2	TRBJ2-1	TGCGCCAGCAGCCAAGTTTCGGGTCTCAGCGGGAGGGGGCAGTTCTTC	CASSQVSGLSGRGQFF
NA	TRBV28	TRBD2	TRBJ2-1	TGTGCCAGCAGTCCAGGACTAGCGGCCCACAATGAGCAGTTCTTC	CASSPGLAAHNEQFF
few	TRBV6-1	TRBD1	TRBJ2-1	TGTGCCAGCAATAGACAGGGACCCGTAAACAATGAGCAGTTCTTC	CASNRQGPVNNEQFF
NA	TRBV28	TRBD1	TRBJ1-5	TGTGCCAGCAGCCGACAGGGGAATCAGCCCCAGCATTTT	CASSRQGNQPQHF
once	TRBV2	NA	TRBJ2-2	TGTGCCAGCAGTGATCAGGGGAACACCGGGGAGCTGTTTTTT	CASSDQGNTGELFF
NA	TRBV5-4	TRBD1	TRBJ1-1	TGTGCCAGCAGCTCGGACAGGGGCGATGAAGCTTTCTTT	CASSSDRGDEAFF
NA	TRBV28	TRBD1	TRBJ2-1	TGTGCCAGCGGCCGGGGGGACAGGGTCAACAATGAGCAGTTCTTC	CASGRGDRVNNEQFF
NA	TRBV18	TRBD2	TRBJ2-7	TGTGCCAGCTCACCCCGGGGTAGCGGGGGATCCTACGAGCAGTACTTC	CASSPRGSGGSYEQYF
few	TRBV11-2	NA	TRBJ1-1	TGTGCCAGCAGCCTAACAGGGTTGTACACTGAAGCTTTCTTT	CASSLTGLYTEAFF
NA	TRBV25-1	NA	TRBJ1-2	TGTGCCAGCAGTGGAGGCCTCGACTACACCTTC	CASSGGLDYTF
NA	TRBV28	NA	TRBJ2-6	TGTGCCAGCTCCTCTCCTGGGGCCAACGTCCTGACTTTC	CASSSPGANVLTF
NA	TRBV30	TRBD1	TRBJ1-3	TGTGCCTGGGACGGGACAGGGGGGAACACCATATATTTT	CAWDGTGGNTIYF
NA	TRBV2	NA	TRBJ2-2	TGTGCCAGCACCACGGGACAAGCGAACACCGGGGAGCTGTTTTTT	CASTTGQANTGELFF
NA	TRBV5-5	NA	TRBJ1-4	TGTGCCAGCAGCTTGGGGCCTAATGAAAAACTGTTTTTT	CASSLGPNEKLFF
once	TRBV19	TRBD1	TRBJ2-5	TGTGCCAGTAGTATGGTGGGACAGGGGGAAGAGACCCAGTACTTC	CASSMVGQGEETQYF
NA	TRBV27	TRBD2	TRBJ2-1	TGTGCCAGCAGTTTACTAGCGGGAGGGGTTAATGAGCAGTTCTTC	CASSLLAGGVNEQFF
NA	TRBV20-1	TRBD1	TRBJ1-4	TGCAGTGCTCGACAGGGGGCGGTGTTTTTT	CSARQGAVFF
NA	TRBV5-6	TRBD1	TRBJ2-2	TGTGCCAGCAGGGAACACACAGGGGTCACCGGGGAGCTGTTTTTT	CASREHTGVTGELFF
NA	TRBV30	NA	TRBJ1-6	TGTGCCTGGAGTGAGGGGACACCATATAATTCACCCCTCCACTTT	CAWSEGTPYNSPLHF
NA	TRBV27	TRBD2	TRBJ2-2	TGTGCCAGCAGTTTATCGGGTAGCGGGACCAACACCGGGGAGCTGTTTTTT	CASSLSGSGTNTGELFF
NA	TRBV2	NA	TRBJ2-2	TGTGCCAGCACCCCCTCTCACAGGGTGGACACCGGGGAGCTGTTTTTT	CASTPSHRVDTGELFF
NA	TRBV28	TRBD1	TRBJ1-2	TGTGCCAGCAGTATCAGGGGGCGAATCGTCTATGGCTACACCTTC	CASSIRGRIVYGYTF
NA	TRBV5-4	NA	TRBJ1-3	TGTGCCAGCAGCCCAGCCCCGGGGTCCGGAAACACCATATATTTT	CASSPAPGSGNTIYF